This record looks at one T cell receptor (beta chain) sequence and its context. The antigen is not known. Losses at the gene ends were 5 bases for V and 4 bases for J; bases not matched to a gene: 10. Looked up from germline, CDR1 is SGHTA and CDR2 is FQGNSA. The CDR3 contains 17 residues. This sample stems from a study of human T cells and chemical hapten exposure. Turning to the study itself: On approximately 2 cm by approximately 2 cm of upper inner arm skin, sensitization was performed with 2% DPC. Patch testing was performed with 0.01% DPC on the upper back, with reading at 6 days. Regarding the study as a whole: In comparison with controls, expanded TCRs gave rise to a significantly larger number of large CDR3 similarity clusters. TCRs whose frequency exceeded 1 in 1000 remained the same following DPC sensitization.

MiXCR, run by TCRdb on the RACE reads, gives a single entry per CDR3 protein. The profile shows about 100,000 distinct CDR3 sequences, approximately 11% of them singletons. Indicated time point: patch test 1, 2 weeks after DPC sensitization. The treatment denotes: therapeutic diphenylcyclopropenone sensitization with weekly scalp DPC. The chain recombines TRBV7-2 with TRBJ2-7; 14 nucleotides agree with TRBD2. This TCR was recovered from a woman between 35 and 50 years old with alopecia areata. Some clones in this sample may be carry-over from other donors' samples. This specimen was whole blood, taken in connection with sensitization to the hapten diphenylcyclopropenone (DPC). CDR3 sequence: CASSLGTSGRGLYEQYF. The CDR3 region has the DNA TGTGCCAGCAGCCTCGGGACTAGCGGGAGAGGCTTGTACGAGCAGTACTTC.